This TCR beta chain stems from a study of PD-L1 blockade in urothelial cancer. Using immunoSEQ multiplex PCR, the repertoire was profiled, and TCRdb retains in-frame clones only, with some absent. The table shows some 60,000 clones, with about 86% occurring only once. Per germline, CDR1 SGHTA and CDR2 FQGNSA. Trimming removed 2 bases from V and 6 bases from J, with 19 bases in between. The CDR3 runs to 16 residues. Sample: PBMCs, taken around atezolizumab (anti-PD-L1) treatment. The genes are TRBV7-2 and TRBJ2-5; D may be TRBD2 (5 bases). This TCR came from a man aged 50 to 59 with urothelial cancer. DNA for the CDR3: TGTGCCAGCAGCTTAAGAGGGAGTACGGCGCCGAAGACCCAGTACTTC. Translating gives CASSLRGSTAPKTQYF.